This TCR beta chain was sequenced for a study of T cells expressing NK-cell markers. The germline V gene has CDR1 SGHDT and CDR2 YYEEEE. This CDR3 comprises 13 residues. TCRdb re-called the 5' RACE reads and shows each CDR3 protein once, DNA omitted. This table lists some 300,000 distinct CDR3 sequences. The chain recombines TRBV5-6 with TRBJ2-1; TCRdb's D call, TRBD1, is unchecked because there is no DNA. The clonotype was recovered from a man aged 18 to 30 in good health. Input material: blood T cells: a sorted CD56 or NKG2C T cell subset, CD4+ or CD8+ T cells, or bulk PBMC T cells (not recorded which). CDR3 amino acids: CASSFPGANEQFF.